This TCR beta chain appears in the sequencing data of a study of blood T cell repertoires in COVID-19. Whole-study context: Researchers got acute and convalescent COVID-19 samples from the United States, Italy and Spain. Sources were T cells, B-cell-depleted T cells, or PBMCs; the material itself was cDNA or gDNA.

This clone was counted between two and nine times. Authors' analysis steps: Cell counts per sample came from amplifying reference gene primers. TCRdb keeps only in-frame clones here, not all; method: immunoSEQ multiplex PCR. V and J calls and clone size are those listed in that table; D and trimming were worked out from the DNA. The sample gives about 87,000 clones, around 87% of which show up once; 4.5% to 5% is in the top ten. The CDR3 covers 17 residues. The germline CDR1 and CDR2 sequences are SGDLS and YYNGEE. The J segment lost 1 base and the V segment lost 0 bases, leaving 5 bases of the junction unmatched.

The sequenced sample was peripheral blood. The clonotype was recovered from a woman of 80 years or more with acute or convalescent COVID-19. This chain uses TRBV9 with TRBJ2-2, with 8 nucleotides matching TRBD2. For the CDR3, the DNA is TGTGCCAGCAGCGTAGACGGGAGGGCCTGGAACACCGGGGAGCTGTTTTTT. Its translation is CASSVDGRAWNTGELFF.